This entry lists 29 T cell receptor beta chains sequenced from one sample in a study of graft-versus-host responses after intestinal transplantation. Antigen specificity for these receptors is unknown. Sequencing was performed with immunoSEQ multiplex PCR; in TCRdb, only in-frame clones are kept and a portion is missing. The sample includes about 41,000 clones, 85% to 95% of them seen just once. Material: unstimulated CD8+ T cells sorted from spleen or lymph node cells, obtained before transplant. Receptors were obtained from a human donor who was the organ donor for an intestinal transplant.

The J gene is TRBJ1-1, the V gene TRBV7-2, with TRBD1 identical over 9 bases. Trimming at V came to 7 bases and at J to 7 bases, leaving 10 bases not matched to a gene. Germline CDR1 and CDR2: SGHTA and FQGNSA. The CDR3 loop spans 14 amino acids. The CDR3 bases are TGTGCCAGCAATTACAGGGGGCCACATAATGAAGCTTTCTTT. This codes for CASNYRGPHNEAFF.

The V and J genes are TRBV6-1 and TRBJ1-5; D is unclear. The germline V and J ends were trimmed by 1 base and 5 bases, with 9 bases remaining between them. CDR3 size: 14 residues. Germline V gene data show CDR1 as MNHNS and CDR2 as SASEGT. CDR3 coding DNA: TGTGCCAGCAGTGAAGAGGCAGGACATCAGCCCCAGCATTTT. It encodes CASSEEAGHQPQHF.

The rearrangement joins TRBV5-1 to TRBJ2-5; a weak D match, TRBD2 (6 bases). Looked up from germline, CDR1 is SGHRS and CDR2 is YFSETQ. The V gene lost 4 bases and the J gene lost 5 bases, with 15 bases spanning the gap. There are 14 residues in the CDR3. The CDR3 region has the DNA TGCGCCAGCAGCGAGGAGGGGCGAGCGGAGACCCAGTACTTC. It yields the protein CASSEEGRAETQYF.

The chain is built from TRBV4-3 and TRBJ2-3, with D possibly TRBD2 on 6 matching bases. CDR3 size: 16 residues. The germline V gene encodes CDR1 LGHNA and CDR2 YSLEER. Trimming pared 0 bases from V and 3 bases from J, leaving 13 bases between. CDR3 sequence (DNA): TGCGCCAGCAGCCAAGATCCGGGGGAAGGGACAGATACGCAGTATTTT. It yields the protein CASSQDPGEGTDTQYF.

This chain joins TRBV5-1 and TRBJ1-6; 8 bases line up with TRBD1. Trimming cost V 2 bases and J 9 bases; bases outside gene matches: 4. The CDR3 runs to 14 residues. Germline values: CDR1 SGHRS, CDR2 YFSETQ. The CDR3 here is CASSFRGLISPLHF. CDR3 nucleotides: TGCGCCAGCAGCTTCAGGGGGCTTATTTCACCCCTCCACTTT.

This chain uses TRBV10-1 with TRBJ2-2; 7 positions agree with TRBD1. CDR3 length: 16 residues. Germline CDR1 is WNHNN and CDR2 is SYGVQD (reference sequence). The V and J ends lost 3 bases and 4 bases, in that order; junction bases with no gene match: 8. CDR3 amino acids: CASSETGTEITGELFF. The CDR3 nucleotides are TGCGCCAGCAGTGAAACCGGGACAGAGATCACCGGGGAGCTGTTTTTT.

CDR3 coding DNA: TGTGCCAGCAGTTACTTCCCGGGACAGATAACTGAAGCTTTCTTT. Encoded protein: CASSYFPGQITEAFF. The chain recombines TRBV6-5 with TRBJ1-1; 7 bases align to TRBD1. Germline V gene sequence: CDR1 MNHEY, CDR2 SVGAGI. CDR3 length: 15 amino acids. The V and J ends lost 1 base and 5 bases, in that order; junction bases with no gene match: 7.

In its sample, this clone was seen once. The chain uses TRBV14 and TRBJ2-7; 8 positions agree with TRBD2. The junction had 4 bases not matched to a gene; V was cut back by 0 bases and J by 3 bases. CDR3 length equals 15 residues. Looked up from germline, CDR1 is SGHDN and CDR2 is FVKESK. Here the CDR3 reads CASSQDGGGFYEQYF. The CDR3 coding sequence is TGTGCCAGCAGCCAAGACGGCGGGGGGTTCTACGAGCAGTACTTC. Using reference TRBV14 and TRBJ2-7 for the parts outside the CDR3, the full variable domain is EAGVTQFPSHSVIEKGQTVTLRCDPISGHDNLYWYRRVMGKEIKFLLHFVKESKQDESGMPNNRFLAERTGGTYSTLKVQPAELEDSGVYFCASSQDGGGFYEQYFGPGTRLTVT.

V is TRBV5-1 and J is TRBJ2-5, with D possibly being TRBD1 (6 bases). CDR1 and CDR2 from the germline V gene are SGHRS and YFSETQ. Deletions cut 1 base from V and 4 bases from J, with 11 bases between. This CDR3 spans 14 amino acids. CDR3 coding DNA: TGCGCCAGCAGCTTGACAGGGTGGCGAGAGACCCAGTACTTC. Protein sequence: CASSLTGWRETQYF. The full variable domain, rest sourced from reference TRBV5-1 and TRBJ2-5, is KAGVTQTPRYLIKTRGQQVTLSCSPISGHRSVSWYQQTPGQGLQFLFEYFSETQRNKGNFPGRFSGRQFSNSRSEMNVSTLELGDSALYLCASSLTGWRETQYFGPGTRLLVL.

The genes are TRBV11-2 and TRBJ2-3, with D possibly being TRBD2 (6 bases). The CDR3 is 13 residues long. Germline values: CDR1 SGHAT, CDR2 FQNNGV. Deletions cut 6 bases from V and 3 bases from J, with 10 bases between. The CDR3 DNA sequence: TGTGCCAGCAGGCCCGCGGGGACAGATACGCAGTATTTT. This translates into CASRPAGTDTQYF.

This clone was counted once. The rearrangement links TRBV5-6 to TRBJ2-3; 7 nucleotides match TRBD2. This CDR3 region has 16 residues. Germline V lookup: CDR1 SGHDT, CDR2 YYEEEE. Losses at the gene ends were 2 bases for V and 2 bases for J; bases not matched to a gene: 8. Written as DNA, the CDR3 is TGTGCCAGCAGCTTAGCAACGGGGGGTTCCACAGATACGCAGTATTTT. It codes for CASSLATGGSTDTQYF.

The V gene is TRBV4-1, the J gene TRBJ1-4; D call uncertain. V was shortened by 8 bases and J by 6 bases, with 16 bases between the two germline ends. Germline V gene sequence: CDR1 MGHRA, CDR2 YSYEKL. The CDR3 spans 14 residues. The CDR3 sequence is CASQIGSGDEKLFF. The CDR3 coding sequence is TGCGCCAGCCAAATAGGCAGCGGGGATGAAAAACTGTTTTTT.

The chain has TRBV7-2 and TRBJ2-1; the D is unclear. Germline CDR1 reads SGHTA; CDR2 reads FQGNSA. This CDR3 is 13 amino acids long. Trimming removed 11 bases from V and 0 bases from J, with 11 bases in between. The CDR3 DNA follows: TGTGCCTCGGCAGGCATCTCCTACAATGAGCAGTTCTTC. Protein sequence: CASAGISYNEQFF.

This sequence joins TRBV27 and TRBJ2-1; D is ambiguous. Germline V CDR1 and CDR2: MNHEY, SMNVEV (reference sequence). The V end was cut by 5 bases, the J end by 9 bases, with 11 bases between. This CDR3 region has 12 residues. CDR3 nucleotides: TGTGCCAGCAGTCCCCCTTACGGTGAGCAGTTCTTC. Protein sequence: CASSPPYGEQFF.

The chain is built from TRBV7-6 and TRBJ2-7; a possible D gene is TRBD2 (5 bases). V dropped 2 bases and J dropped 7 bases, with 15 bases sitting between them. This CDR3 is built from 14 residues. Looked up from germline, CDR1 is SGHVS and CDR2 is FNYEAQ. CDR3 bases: TGTGCCAGCAGCTTAACCGCCGGGCCGGGGGAGCAGTACTTC. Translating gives CASSLTAGPGEQYF.

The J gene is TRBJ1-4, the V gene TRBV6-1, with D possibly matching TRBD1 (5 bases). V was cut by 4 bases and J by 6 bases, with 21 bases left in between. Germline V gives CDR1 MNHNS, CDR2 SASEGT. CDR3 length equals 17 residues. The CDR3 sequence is CASSGADSLPLDEKLFF. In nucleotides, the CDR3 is TGTGCCAGCAGTGGAGCAGACAGTCTCCCTCTCGATGAAAAACTGTTTTTT.

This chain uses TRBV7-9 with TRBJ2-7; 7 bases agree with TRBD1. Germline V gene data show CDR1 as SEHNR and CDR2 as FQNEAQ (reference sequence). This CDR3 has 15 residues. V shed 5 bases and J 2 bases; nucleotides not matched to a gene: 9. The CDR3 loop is CASSPPRDSAYEQYF. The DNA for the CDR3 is TGTGCCAGCAGCCCGCCCCGGGACAGCGCCTACGAGCAGTACTTC.

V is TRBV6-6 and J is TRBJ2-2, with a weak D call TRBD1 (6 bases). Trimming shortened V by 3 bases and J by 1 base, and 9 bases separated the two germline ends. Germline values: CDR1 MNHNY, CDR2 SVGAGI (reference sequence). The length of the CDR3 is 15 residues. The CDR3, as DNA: TGTGCCAGCAGTTATCAGACAGGGAACACCGGGGAGCTGTTTTTT. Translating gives CASSYQTGNTGELFF.

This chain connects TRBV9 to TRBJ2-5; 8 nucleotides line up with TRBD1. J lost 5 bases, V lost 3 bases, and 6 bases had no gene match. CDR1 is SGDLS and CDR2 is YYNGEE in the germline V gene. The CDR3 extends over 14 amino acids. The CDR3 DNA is TGTGCCAGCAGCGCCCAGGGGGCTGGGGAGACCCAGTACTTC. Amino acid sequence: CASSAQGAGETQYF.

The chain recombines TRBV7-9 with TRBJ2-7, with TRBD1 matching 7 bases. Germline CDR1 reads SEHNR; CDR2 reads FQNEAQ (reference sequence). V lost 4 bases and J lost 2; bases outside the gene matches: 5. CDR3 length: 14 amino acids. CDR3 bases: TGTGCCAGCAGCTCTACAGGGGTCACCTACGAGCAGTACTTC. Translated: CASSSTGVTYEQYF.

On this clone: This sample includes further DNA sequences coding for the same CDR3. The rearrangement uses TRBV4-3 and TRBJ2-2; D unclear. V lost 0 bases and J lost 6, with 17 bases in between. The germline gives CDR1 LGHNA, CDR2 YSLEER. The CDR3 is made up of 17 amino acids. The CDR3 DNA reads TGCGCCAGCAGCCAAGATCGAGTATTGACTGCCCCCGGGGAGCTGTTTTTT. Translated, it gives CASSQDRVLTAPGELFF.

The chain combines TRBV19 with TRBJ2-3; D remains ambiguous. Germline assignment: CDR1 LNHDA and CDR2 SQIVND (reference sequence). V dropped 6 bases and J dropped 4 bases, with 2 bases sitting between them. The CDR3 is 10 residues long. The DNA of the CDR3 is TGTGCCAGTAGGTCAGATACGCAGTATTTT. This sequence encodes CASRSDTQYF.

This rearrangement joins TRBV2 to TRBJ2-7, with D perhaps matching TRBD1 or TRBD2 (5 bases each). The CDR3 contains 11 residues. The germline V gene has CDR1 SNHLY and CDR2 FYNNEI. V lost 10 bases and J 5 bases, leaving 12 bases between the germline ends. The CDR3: CAIGWGNEQYF. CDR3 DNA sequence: TGTGCCATCGGCTGGGGGAACGAGCAGTACTTC.

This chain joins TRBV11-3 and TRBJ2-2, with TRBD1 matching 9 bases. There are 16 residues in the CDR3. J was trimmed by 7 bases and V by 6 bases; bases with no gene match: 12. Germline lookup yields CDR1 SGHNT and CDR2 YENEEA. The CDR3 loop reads CASSSTGTGNGGELFF. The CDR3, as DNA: TGTGCCAGCAGTTCCACCGGGACAGGGAACGGCGGGGAGCTGTTTTTT.

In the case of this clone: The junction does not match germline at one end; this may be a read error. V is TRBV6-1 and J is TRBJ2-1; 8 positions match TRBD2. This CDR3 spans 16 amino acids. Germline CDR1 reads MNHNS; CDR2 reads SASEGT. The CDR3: CASREAGDPRYNEQFF. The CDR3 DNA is TGTGCCAGCAGGGAAGCGGGGGACCCAAGATACAATGAGCAGTTCTTC.

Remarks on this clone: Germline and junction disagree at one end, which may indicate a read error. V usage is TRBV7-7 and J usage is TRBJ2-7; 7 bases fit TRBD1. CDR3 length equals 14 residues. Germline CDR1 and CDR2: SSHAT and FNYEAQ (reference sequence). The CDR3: CASSVGTATYEQYF. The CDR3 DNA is TGTGCTAGCAGCGTCGGGACAGCTACCTACGAGCAGTACTTC.

The chain's CDR3 is CASSDGTTYEQYF. The CDR3 DNA is TGCGCCAGCAGCGACGGGACGACATACGAGCAGTACTTC. The chain links TRBV4-3 to TRBJ2-7; perhaps D is TRBD1 or TRBD2 (5 bases each). Germline assignment: CDR1 LGHNA and CDR2 YSLEER. CDR3 length equals 13 residues. V lost 5 bases and J lost 4, with 12 bases in between.

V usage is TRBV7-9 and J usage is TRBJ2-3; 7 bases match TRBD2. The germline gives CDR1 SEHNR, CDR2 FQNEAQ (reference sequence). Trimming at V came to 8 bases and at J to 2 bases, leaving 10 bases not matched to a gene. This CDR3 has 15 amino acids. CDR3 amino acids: CASRTSVALTDTQYF. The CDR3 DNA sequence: TGTGCCAGCCGAACTAGCGTAGCTCTCACAGATACGCAGTATTTT.

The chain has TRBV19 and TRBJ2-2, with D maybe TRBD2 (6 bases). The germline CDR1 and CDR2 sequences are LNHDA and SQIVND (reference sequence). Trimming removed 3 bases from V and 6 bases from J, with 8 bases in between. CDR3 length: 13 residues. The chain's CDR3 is CASSIGGAGELFF. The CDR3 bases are TGTGCCAGTAGTATCGGAGGGGCCGGGGAGCTGTTTTTT.